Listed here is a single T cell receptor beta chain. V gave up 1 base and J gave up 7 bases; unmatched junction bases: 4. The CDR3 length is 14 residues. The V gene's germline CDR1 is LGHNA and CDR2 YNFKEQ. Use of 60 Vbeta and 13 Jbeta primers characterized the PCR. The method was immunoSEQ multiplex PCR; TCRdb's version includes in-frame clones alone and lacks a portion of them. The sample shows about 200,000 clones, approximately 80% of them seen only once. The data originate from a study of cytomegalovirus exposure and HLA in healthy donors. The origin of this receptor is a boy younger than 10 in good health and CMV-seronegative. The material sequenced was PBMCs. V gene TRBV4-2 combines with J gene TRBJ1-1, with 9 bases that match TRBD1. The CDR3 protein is CASSQGTGVYEAFF. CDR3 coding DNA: TGTGCCAGCAGCCAAGGGACAGGGGTCTATGAAGCTTTCTTT.